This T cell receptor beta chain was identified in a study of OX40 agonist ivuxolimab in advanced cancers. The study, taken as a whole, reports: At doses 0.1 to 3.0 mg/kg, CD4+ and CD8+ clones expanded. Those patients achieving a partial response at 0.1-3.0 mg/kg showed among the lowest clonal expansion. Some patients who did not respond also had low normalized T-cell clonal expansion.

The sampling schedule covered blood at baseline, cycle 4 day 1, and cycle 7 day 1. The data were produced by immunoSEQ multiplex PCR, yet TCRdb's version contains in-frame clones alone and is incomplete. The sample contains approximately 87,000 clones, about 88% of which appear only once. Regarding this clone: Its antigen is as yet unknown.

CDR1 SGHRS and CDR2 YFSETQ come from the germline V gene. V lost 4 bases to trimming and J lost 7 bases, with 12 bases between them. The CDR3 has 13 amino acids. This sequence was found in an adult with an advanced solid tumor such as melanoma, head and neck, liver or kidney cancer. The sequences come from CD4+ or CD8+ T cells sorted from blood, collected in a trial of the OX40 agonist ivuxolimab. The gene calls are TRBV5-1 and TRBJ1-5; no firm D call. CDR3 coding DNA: TGCGCCAGCAGCCACGAAGGGAAACAGCCCCAGCATTTT. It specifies CASSHEGKQPQHF.